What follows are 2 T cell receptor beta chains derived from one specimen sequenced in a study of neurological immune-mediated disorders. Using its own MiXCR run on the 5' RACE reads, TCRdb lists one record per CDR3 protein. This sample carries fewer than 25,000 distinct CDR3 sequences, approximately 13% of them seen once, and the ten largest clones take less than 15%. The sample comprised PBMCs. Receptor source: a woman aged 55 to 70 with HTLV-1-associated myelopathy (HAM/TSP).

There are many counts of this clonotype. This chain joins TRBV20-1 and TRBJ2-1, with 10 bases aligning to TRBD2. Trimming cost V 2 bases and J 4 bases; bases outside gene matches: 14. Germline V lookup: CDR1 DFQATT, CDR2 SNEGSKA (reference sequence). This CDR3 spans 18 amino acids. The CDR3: CSARLDRRTSGSYNEQFF. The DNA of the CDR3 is TGCAGTGCTAGACTTGACAGAAGGACTAGCGGTTCATACAATGAGCAGTTCTTC.

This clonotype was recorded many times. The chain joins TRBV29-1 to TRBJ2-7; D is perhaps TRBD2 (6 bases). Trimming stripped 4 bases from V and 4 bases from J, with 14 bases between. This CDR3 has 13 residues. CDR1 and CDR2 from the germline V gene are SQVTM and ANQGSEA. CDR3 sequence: CSVADGSFYEQYF. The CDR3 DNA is TGCAGCGTTGCTGACGGGAGCTTTTACGAGCAGTACTTC.